Listed below are T cell receptor beta chains from one sample, sequenced in a study of shared clonotypes between healthy human individuals. The method was immunoSEQ multiplex PCR; TCRdb's version includes in-frame clones alone and lacks a portion of them. Of 2,500,000 or so clones listed, approximately 93% were seen once; the top ten hold about 0.39%. Sequencing was performed on naive CD4+ T cells from PBMCs. These receptors originate from a man aged 18 to 29 in good health. Some clones in this sample may be carry-over from other donors' samples. The CDR3 runs from the conserved cysteine through the conserved F or W.

TRBV6-6 | 15 | CASSYSRGSNQPQHF
TRBV19 | 14 | CASSIVWGFNEQFF
TRBV30 | 13 | CAWSGGQGDTIYF
TRBV12-5 | 10 | CASGPLEQYF
TRBV18 | 16 | CASSPDLRASQETQYF
TRBV18 | 14 | CASLSKRQQEGYTF
TRBV7-3 | 15 | CASSSNRGVQETQYF
TRBV7-2 | 13 | CASSLVASQPQHF
TRBV5-6 | 14 | CASSFFGSQETQYF
TRBV11-2 | 14 | CASSLRTGQYEQYF
TRBV5-1 | 15 | CASSLSAGPYNEQFF
TRBV28 | 12 | CASSFRPYEQYF
TRBV7-3 | 15 | CASSLIGGTGNEQFF
TRBV6-1 | 17 | CASSDIPGTGDNNEQFF
TRBV19 | 15 | CASSTGLAGTKTQYF
TRBV9 | 15 | CASSVDQGADYGYTF
TRBV9 | 18 | CASSVDDFSGLMNTEAFF
TRBV7-8 | 17 | CASSLRTGATTNEKLFF
TRBV19 | 15 | CASSIQTGRRDTQYF
TRBV5-1 | 13 | CASSFSANTEAFF
TRBV11-2 | 14 | CASREEYYSYEQYF
TRBV27 | 16 | CASRTLGGGVVTEAFF
TRBV30 | 18 | CAWSVVRGTSGISYEQYF
TRBV30 | 13 | CAWSAGAGQPQHF
TRBV7-3 | 16 | CASSPGLFANTGELFF
TRBV28 | 12 | CASSLSSLGYTF
TRBV5-1 | 14 | CASSPGQEVETQYF
TRBV5-4 | 15 | CASRATGTSTDTQYF
TRBV28 | 20 | CASSYSTGLAGLKPYNEQFF
TRBV7-3 | 11 | CASSFGGEQFF
TRBV27 | 15 | CASSLVSAGVNEQYF
TRBV5-1 | 17 | CASRTNGLAGNTGELFF
TRBV19 | 16 | CASSKGSGVTQETQYF
TRBV11-2 | 16 | CASSSPGGGSSYEQYF
TRBV14 | 15 | CASSQIRGRAYEQYF
TRBV28 | 16 | CASSLIDRVTYTEQYF
TRBV28 | 14 | CASTNGGQRYGYTF
TRBV28 | 17 | CASSATSGRAGIGELFF
TRBV29-1 | 14 | CSVAGTSVSDTQYF
TRBV7-2 | 14 | CASSSDWSSYEQYF
TRBV7-6 | 12 | CASSLVGQAQHF
TRBV27 | 15 | CASSTGGHSNQPQHF
TRBV7-8 | 17 | CASSSQALAGPHNEQFF
TRBV27 | 16 | CASSSQWGTGNTEAFF
TRBV28 | 14 | CASRGTGGGQPQHF
TRBV28 | 17 | CASSSPVDTYSNQPQHF
TRBV5-1 | 14 | CASSLGTAEGTQYF
TRBV19 | 13 | CASSTFRDYEQYF
TRBV5-1 | 15 | CASTPPGHLNTEAFF
TRBV27 | 13 | CASSLEGSYEQYF
TRBV5-1 | 16 | CASSLGDYINTDTQYF
TRBV18 | 15 | CASSITAAIPYEQYF
TRBV19 | 18 | CASSIDGGQGWGKATQYF
TRBV4-1 | 16 | CASSQDPGTNYQPQHF
TRBV28 | 15 | CASSPPGQGVGEQYF